These 32 T cell receptor beta chains were all obtained from the same sample, sequenced in a study of identical twins. TCRdb reanalysed the 5' RACE reads using MiXCR and keeps one entry per CDR3 protein. The table includes fewer than 450,000 distinct CDR3 sequences, roughly 9% detected once. Source material: naive T cells sorted from blood. These receptor sequences come from a woman in her forties or fifties in good health.

Many counts were recorded for this clonotype. CDR3 coding DNA: TGTGCCACATCCCAGACAGGGGTAGGTGGCTACACCTTC. Amino acid sequence: CATSQTGVGGYTF. This chain connects TRBV24-1 to TRBJ1-2; 8 nucleotides agree with TRBD1. This CDR3 is built from 13 residues. Per the germline V gene, CDR1 is KGHDR and CDR2 is SFDVKD. Germline trimming cut 10 bases from V and 7 bases from J; bases unmatched to any gene: 10.

V and J are TRBV15 and TRBJ2-1; D is uncertain. This CDR3 comprises 14 residues. From germline, CDR1 is LNHNV and CDR2 YYDKDF (reference sequence). With 2 bases removed from V and 15 bases from J, the gap between germline ends came to 20 bases. CDR3 DNA: TGTGCCACCAGCAGATCGGAGTCGCTGCGTTCAGTGTTCTTC. As protein: CATSRSESLRSVFF. Using reference TRBV15 and TRBJ2-1 for the parts outside the CDR3, the full variable domain is DAMVIQNPRYQVTQFGKPVTLSCSQTLNHNVMYWYQQKSSQAPKLLFHYYDKDFNNEADTPDNFQSRRPNTSFCFLDIRSPGLGDTAMYLCATSRSESLRSVFFGPGTRLTVL.

In this sample, this clonotype turned up many times. This rearrangement joins TRBV25-1 to TRBJ2-1; 13 nucleotides align to TRBD2. CDR3 size: 16 residues. Germline values: CDR1 MGHDK, CDR2 SYGVNS. After removal of 7 bases from V and 9 bases from J, the junction contained 12 bases not matched to a gene. This chain's CDR3 is CASTRLLAGGRSEQFF. CDR3 bases: TGTGCCAGCACAAGACTACTAGCGGGAGGGCGGAGTGAGCAGTTCTTC.

This sequence joins TRBV20-1 and TRBJ1-5; the D gene is possibly TRBD1 (6 bases). The germline CDR1 and CDR2 sequences are DFQATT and SNEGSKA (reference sequence). Trimming took 2 bases from V and 0 from J, leaving 14 bases between them. The CDR3 covers 16 residues. CDR3 in amino acids: CSARNPTGNSNQPQHF. CDR3 nucleotide sequence: TGCAGTGCTAGAAACCCCACAGGGAATAGCAATCAGCCCCAGCATTTT.

The sample holds a few counts of this clonotype. V usage is TRBV28 and J usage is TRBJ2-2, with 7 nucleotides matching TRBD1. The CDR3 spans 15 residues. Germline lookup yields CDR1 MDHEN and CDR2 SYDVKM. Losses at the gene ends were 5 bases for V and 6 bases for J; bases not matched to a gene: 9. CDR3 amino acids: CASSMTQQGSGELFF. The DNA of the CDR3 is TGTGCCAGCAGTATGACGCAACAGGGGTCCGGGGAGCTGTTTTTT.

The rearrangement joins TRBV6-2 or TRBV6-3 to TRBJ1-2; 9 bases match TRBD1. Unmatched junction bases numbered 5, after V lost 8 bases and J lost 1 base. The germline gives CDR1 MNHEY, CDR2 SVGEGT. The CDR3 has 14 amino acids. CDR3: CASDATGGNYGYTF. The DNA for the CDR3 is TGTGCCAGCGACGCGACAGGGGGTAACTATGGCTACACCTTC.

The V gene is TRBV6-5, the J gene TRBJ1-3; D is perhaps TRBD1 (5 bases). The CDR3 runs 14 residues. Germline lookup yields CDR1 MNHEY and CDR2 SVGAGI. Between the trimmed V and J ends, which lost 8 bases and 2 bases, there was a span of 13 bases. The CDR3 is CASGGGRAGNTIYF. For the CDR3, the DNA is TGTGCCAGCGGGGGAGGACGAGCTGGAAACACCATATATTTT.

This clonotype has a handful of counts. The J gene is TRBJ1-1, the V gene TRBV20-1, with D uncertain. The CDR3 length is 13 residues. The germline CDR1 and CDR2 sequences are DFQATT and SNEGSKA (reference sequence). V lost 5 bases and J lost 0, with 10 bases in between. The CDR3 sequence is CSAQAPMNTEAFF. The CDR3, as DNA: TGCAGTGCTCAAGCCCCGATGAACACTGAAGCTTTCTTT.

The chain joins TRBV4-1 to TRBJ2-1, with D hard to call. Germline V lookup: CDR1 MGHRA, CDR2 YSYEKL. V shed 4 bases and J shed 4 bases, with 14 bases lying between them. The CDR3 is 15 residues long. The chain's CDR3 is CASSRLQTGYNEQFF. CDR3 DNA sequence: TGCGCCAGCAGCCGACTCCAGACTGGTTACAATGAGCAGTTCTTC.

This clonotype occurred many times. The chain couples TRBV4-1 to TRBJ2-1; TRBD2 matches 10 bases. CDR3 length equals 15 residues. CDR1 is MGHRA, CDR2 YSYEKL, per germline. The V segment lost 4 bases and the J segment 7 bases; nucleotides outside the gene matches: 7. For the CDR3, the DNA is TGCGCCAGCAGCCCCATAAAGACTAGCGGGAATGAGCAGTTCTTC. Protein product: CASSPIKTSGNEQFF.

This clonotype was detected many times. The rearrangement links TRBV12-3 or TRBV12-4 to TRBJ1-1; D remains unclear. This CDR3 comprises 13 residues. The V end lost 5 bases, the J end lost 1 base, and 8 bases lay between the germline ends. CDR3 residues: CASSKNRNTEAFF. CDR3 coding DNA: TGTGCCAGCAGTAAAAACCGGAACACTGAAGCTTTCTTT.

This clonotype was seen repeatedly, ten times or more. The chain carries TRBV30 and TRBJ2-1, with D unclear. V lost 3 bases, J lost 0 bases, and 6 bases lay in between. From germline, CDR1 is GTSNPN and CDR2 SVGIG (reference sequence). The length of the CDR3 is 13 residues. The CDR3 DNA is TGTGCCTGGAGCGCTAACTCCTACAATGAGCAGTTCTTC. It specifies CAWSANSYNEQFF. Full variable domain (remainder filled in from reference TRBV30 and TRBJ2-1): SQTIHQWPATLVQPVGSPLSLECTVEGTSNPNLYWYRQAAGRGLQLLFYSVGIGQISSEVPQNLSASRPQDRQFILSSKKLLLSDSGFYLCAWSANSYNEQFFGPGTRLTVL.

This clonotype was observed many times. This rearrangement joins TRBV24-1 to TRBJ1-1; TRBD1 is a possible D gene (5 bases). Trimming stripped 4 bases from V and 1 base from J, with 9 bases between. The CDR3 has 14 amino acids. CDR1 and CDR2 (germline): KGHDR, SFDVKD. The CDR3 DNA reads as TGTGCCACCAGTGAAAATGACAGGAACACTGAAGCTTTCTTT. Translation: CATSENDRNTEAFF.

This clonotype has a count of ten or more. V usage is TRBV7-9 and J usage is TRBJ2-5; D is unclear. With 1 base removed from V and 5 bases from J, the gap between germline ends came to 5 bases. Germline CDR1 reads SEHNR; CDR2 reads FQNEAQ (reference sequence). This CDR3 contains 12 residues. CDR3 sequence reads: CASSLVSETQYF. DNA of the CDR3: TGTGCCAGCAGCTTAGTGTCGGAGACCCAGTACTTC.

In its sample, this clonotype was seen many times. The chain is built from TRBV12-3 or TRBV12-4 and TRBJ2-1; D is uncertain. The CDR3 length is 12 residues. V shed 5 bases and J shed 9 bases, with 11 bases lying between them. The CDR3 DNA sequence: TGTGCCAGCAGTAAAACACGTGTTGAGCAGTTCTTC. This gives the protein CASSKTRVEQFF.

CDR3 protein: CAIPRGGLSNEQFF. Here the CDR3 DNA reads TGTGCCATTCCCCGAGGGGGACTCTCTAATGAGCAGTTCTTC. The rearrangement links TRBV2 to TRBJ2-1; D is perhaps TRBD1 or TRBD2 (6 bases each). Germline V gives CDR1 SNHLY, CDR2 FYNNEI. This CDR3 is 14 amino acids long. V gave up 10 bases and J gave up 7 bases, with 20 bases separating them.

The chain recombines TRBV7-9 with TRBJ2-2; 8 bases are a match to TRBD2. The CDR3 covers 18 residues. With V trimmed by 5 bases and J by 1 base, 12 bases remained unmatched. CDR1 and CDR2 (germline): SEHNR, FQNEAQ (reference sequence). Written as DNA, the CDR3 is TGTGCCAGCAGCCCGACAACCATTGGGACTAGGAACACCGGGGAGCTGTTTTTT. As protein: CASSPTTIGTRNTGELFF.

This clonotype was detected many times. The V call is TRBV7-2, the J call TRBJ2-3, with D possibly TRBD2 on 5 matching bases. Trimming cost V 7 bases and J 5 bases, with 19 bases left between them. Germline CDR1 SGHTA, CDR2 FQGNSA. The CDR3 covers 15 residues. CDR3 nucleotide sequence: TGTGCCAGCACCCCTTTCGCCTTCGAGGGAGATACGCAGTATTTT. Residues: CASTPFAFEGDTQYF.

A few counts support this clonotype. CDR3 residues: CASSGPGGETEQFF. The CDR3 DNA reads as TGTGCCAGCAGTGGGCCCGGAGGGGAGACTGAGCAGTTCTTC. The chain is built from TRBV12-3 or TRBV12-4 and TRBJ2-1; TRBD2 is a possible D gene (6 bases). Deletions cut 5 bases from V and 9 bases from J, with 17 bases between. The CDR3 sequence is 14 residues long.

This clonotype occurred many times. This chain links TRBV29-1 with TRBJ1-1; 7 nucleotides match TRBD1. From germline, CDR1 is SQVTM and CDR2 ANQGSEA. Losses at the gene ends were 5 bases for V and 1 base for J; bases not matched to a gene: 7. The CDR3 spans 14 residues. The CDR3 DNA follows: TGCAGCGTTACCTACAGGGGAGGGAACACTGAAGCTTTCTTT. Protein: CSVTYRGGNTEAFF.

This clonotype was seen only a few times. This sequence joins TRBV12-3 or TRBV12-4 and TRBJ1-1, with TRBD1 as a possible D gene (5 bases). The CDR3 loop spans 14 amino acids. Trimming took off 4 bases at V and 4 bases at J, with 13 bases between the two ends. The DNA of the CDR3 is TGTGCCAGCAGTTCCCCAGGGTTGGGCACTGAAGCTTTCTTT. Encoded protein: CASSSPGLGTEAFF.

This clonotype was observed a handful of times. The chain combines TRBV2 with TRBJ2-7, with a tentative D call TRBD1 (5 bases). With 3 bases removed from V and 0 bases from J, the gap between germline ends came to 9 bases. Germline loops: CDR1 SNHLY, CDR2 FYNNEI. This CDR3 has 14 residues. The CDR3 reads CASSETAFSYEQYF. CDR3 sequence (DNA): TGTGCCAGCAGTGAGACAGCTTTCTCCTACGAGCAGTACTTC.

The rearrangement joins TRBV7-9 to TRBJ1-5; 7 positions agree with TRBD1. The CDR3 has 12 residues. Per the germline V gene, CDR1 is SEHNR and CDR2 is FQNEAQ (reference sequence). With V trimmed by 10 bases and J by 4 bases, 4 bases remained unmatched. The CDR3: CATEQGNQPQHF. CDR3 coding DNA: TGTGCCACTGAACAGGGGAATCAGCCCCAGCATTTT. Complete variable domain (other parts from reference TRBV7-9 and TRBJ1-5): DTGVSQNPRHKITKRGQNVTFRCDPISEHNRLYWYRQTLGQGPEFLTYFQNEAQLEKSRLLSDRFSAERPKGSFSTLEIQRTEQGDSAMYLCATEQGNQPQHFGDGTRLSIL.

This sequence joins TRBV10-3 and TRBJ2-1, with 13 bases fitting TRBD2. This CDR3 is built from 15 residues. The trim removed 10 bases at V and 9 bases at J, leaving 12 bases unmatched. Germline loops: CDR1 ENHRY, CDR2 SYGVKD. CDR3 loop: CASRRTSGSYREQFF. CDR3 sequence (DNA): TGTGCCAGCAGGCGGACTAGCGGGAGCTACCGTGAGCAGTTCTTC.

The rearrangement joins TRBV5-1 to TRBJ2-2; weak D call: TRBD1 (6 bases). The CDR3 runs 16 residues. Germline CDR1 is SGHRS and CDR2 is YFSETQ. Trimming pared 1 base from V and 3 bases from J, leaving 13 bases between. The CDR3 loop is CASSLIVTGDTGELFF. The CDR3 bases are TGCGCCAGCAGCTTGATTGTGACAGGTGACACCGGGGAGCTGTTTTTT.

This clonotype was found a few times. The V gene is TRBV29-1, the J gene TRBJ2-7; D may be TRBD2 (5 bases). Germline lookup yields CDR1 SQVTM and CDR2 ANQGSEA. The CDR3 covers 12 residues. V lost 5 bases and J 5 bases, leaving 13 bases between the germline ends. CDR3 residues: CSVLRDGDEQYF. DNA of the CDR3: TGCAGCGTTCTGAGGGATGGAGACGAGCAGTACTTC.

This clonotype was picked up a small number of times. V is TRBV7-9 and J is TRBJ2-1; D perhaps matches TRBD2 (5 bases). V lost 0 bases to trimming and J lost 6 bases, with 9 bases between them. Looked up from germline, CDR1 is SEHNR and CDR2 is FQNEAQ (reference sequence). The CDR3 runs to 14 residues. The DNA of the CDR3 is TGTGCCAGCAGCTTAGCACTAGAATTCAATGAGCAGTTCTTC. This sequence encodes CASSLALEFNEQFF. Full variable domain (missing parts from reference TRBV7-9 and TRBJ2-1): DTGVSQNPRHKITKRGQNVTFRCDPISEHNRLYWYRQTLGQGPEFLTYFQNEAQLEKSRLLSDRFSAERPKGSFSTLEIQRTEQGDSAMYLCASSLALEFNEQFFGPGTRLTVL.

This clonotype was seen repeatedly, ten times or more. This chain links TRBV20-1 with TRBJ2-7, with TRBD2 matching over 10 bases. This CDR3 has 14 residues. The V and J ends lost 6 bases and 3 bases, in that order; junction bases with no gene match: 8. CDR1 and CDR2 (germline): DFQATT, SNEGSKA (reference sequence). The CDR3 DNA is TGCAGTGCCGCCCGGGCTAGCGGGAGCTACGAGCAGTACTTC. Its translation: CSAARASGSYEQYF.

The rearrangement uses TRBV11-2 and TRBJ2-3, with D possibly TRBD2 on 6 matching bases. The CDR3 runs 15 residues. The germline V gene has CDR1 SGHAT and CDR2 FQNNGV. The V end lost 6 bases, the J end lost 1 base, and 14 bases lay between the germline ends. The CDR3 sequence is CASRRRDFGTDTQYF. The CDR3 DNA sequence: TGTGCCAGCAGACGACGGGACTTCGGCACAGATACGCAGTATTTT.

This clonotype was counted only a few times. The rearrangement joins TRBV27 to TRBJ1-6; a possible D gene is TRBD1 (6 bases). Germline CDR1 is MNHEY and CDR2 is SMNVEV (reference sequence). This CDR3 comprises 15 residues. The V and J ends lost 6 bases and 10 bases respectively, with 19 bases between them. The CDR3 bases are TGTGCCAGCAGCCCGAGGGGGTTTAGGGACTCACCCCTCCACTTT. Translating gives CASSPRGFRDSPLHF.

V and J are TRBV4-2 and TRBJ2-3; tentative D call: TRBD2 (5 bases). CDR3 length: 20 amino acids. The V end was cut by 8 bases, the J end by 0 bases, with 30 bases between. Germline lookup yields CDR1 LGHNA and CDR2 YNFKEQ. CDR3 nucleotides: TGTGCCAGCGGCGAGGAGGACGGCCCACTCGTATCTCCAAGCACAGATACGCAGTATTTT. Translation: CASGEEDGPLVSPSTDTQYF.

This chain connects TRBV5-1 to TRBJ1-2, with D possibly matching TRBD1 (5 bases). Trimming removed 1 base at V and 6 bases at J, with 13 bases between. Germline lookup yields CDR1 SGHRS and CDR2 YFSETQ. The CDR3 spans 14 residues. In DNA, the CDR3 is TGCGCCAGCAGCTTGAAGGGGTTTACGGATGGCTACACCTTC. This codes for CASSLKGFTDGYTF.